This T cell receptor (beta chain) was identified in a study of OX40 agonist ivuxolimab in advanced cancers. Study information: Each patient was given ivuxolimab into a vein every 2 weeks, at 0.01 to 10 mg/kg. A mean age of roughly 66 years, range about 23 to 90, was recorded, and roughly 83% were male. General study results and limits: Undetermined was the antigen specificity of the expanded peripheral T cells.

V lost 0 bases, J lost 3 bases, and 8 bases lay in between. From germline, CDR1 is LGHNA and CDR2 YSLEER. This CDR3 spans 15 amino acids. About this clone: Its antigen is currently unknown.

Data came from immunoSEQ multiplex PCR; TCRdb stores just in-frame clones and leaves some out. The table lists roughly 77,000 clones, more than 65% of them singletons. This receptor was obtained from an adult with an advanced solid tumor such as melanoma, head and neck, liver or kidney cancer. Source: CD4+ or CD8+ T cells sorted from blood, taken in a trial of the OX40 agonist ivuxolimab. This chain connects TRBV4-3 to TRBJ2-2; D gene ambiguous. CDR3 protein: CASSQDGRDTGELFF. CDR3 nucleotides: TGCGCCAGCAGCCAAGATGGGCGAGACACCGGGGAGCTGTTTTTT.